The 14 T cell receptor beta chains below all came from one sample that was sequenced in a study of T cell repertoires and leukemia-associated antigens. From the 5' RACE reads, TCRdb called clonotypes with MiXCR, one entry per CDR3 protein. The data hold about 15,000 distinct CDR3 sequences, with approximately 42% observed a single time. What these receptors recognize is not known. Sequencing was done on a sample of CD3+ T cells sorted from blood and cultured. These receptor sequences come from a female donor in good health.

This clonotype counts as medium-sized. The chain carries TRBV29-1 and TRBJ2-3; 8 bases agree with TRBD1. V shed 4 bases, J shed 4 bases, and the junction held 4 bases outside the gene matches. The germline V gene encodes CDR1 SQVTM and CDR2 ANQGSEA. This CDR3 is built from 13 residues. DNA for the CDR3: TGCAGCGTTGGGACAGGGAGGCCAGATACGCAGTATTTT. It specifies CSVGTGRPDTQYF.

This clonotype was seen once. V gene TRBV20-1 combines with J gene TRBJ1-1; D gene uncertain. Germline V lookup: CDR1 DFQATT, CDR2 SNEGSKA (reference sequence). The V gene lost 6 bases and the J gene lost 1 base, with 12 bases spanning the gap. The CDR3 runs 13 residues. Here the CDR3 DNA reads TGCAGTGCAACGAAGGGCGGGAACACTGAAGCTTTCTTT. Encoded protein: CSATKGGNTEAFF.

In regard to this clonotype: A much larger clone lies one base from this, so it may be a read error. This CDR3 reads CASSKERRGLGNIQYF. The DNA of the CDR3 is TGTGCCAGCAGCAAAGAAAGACGGGGGCTGGGGAACATTCAGTACTTC. The V call is TRBV21-1, the J call TRBJ2-4; TRBD1 is the table's D call, not checked against the DNA. TRBV21-1 is a known pseudogene. This CDR3 is built from 16 residues.

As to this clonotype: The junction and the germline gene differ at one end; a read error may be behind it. The CDR3 sequence is CASSPQPENTEALF. DNA for the CDR3: TGTGCCAGCAGTCCTCAACCAGAAAACACTGAAGCTCTCTTC. The chain employs TRBV28 and TRBJ1-1, with no clear D. The germline gives CDR1 MDHEN, CDR2 SYDVKM. The CDR3 is 14 amino acids.

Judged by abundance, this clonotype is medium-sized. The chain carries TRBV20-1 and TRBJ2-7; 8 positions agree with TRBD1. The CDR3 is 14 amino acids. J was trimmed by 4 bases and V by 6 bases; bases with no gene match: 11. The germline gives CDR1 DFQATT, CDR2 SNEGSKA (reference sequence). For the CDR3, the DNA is TGCAGTGCGGGGGACAGGACAAAAACATACGAGCAGTACTTC. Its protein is CSAGDRTKTYEQYF.

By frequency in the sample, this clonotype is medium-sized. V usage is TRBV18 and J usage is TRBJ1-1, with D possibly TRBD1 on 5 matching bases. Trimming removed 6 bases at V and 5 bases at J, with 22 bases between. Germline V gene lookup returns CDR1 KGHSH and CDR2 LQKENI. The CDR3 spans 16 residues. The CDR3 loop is CASSPGQGQRGTEAFF. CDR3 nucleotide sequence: TGTGCCAGCTCCCCAGGGCAGGGTCAACGGGGGACTGAAGCTTTCTTT.

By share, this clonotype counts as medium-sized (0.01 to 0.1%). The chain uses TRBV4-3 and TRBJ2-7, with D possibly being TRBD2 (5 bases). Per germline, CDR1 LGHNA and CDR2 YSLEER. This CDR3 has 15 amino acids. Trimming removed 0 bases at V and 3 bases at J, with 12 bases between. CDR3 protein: CASSQEEGSHYEQYF. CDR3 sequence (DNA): TGCGCCAGCAGCCAAGAAGAGGGTAGTCACTACGAGCAGTACTTC.

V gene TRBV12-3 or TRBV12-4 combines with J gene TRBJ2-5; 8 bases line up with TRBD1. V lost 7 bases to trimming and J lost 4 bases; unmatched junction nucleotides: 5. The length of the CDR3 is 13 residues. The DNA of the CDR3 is TGTGCCAGCAATAGGGACAGGCGAGAGACCCAGTACTTC. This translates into CASNRDRRETQYF.

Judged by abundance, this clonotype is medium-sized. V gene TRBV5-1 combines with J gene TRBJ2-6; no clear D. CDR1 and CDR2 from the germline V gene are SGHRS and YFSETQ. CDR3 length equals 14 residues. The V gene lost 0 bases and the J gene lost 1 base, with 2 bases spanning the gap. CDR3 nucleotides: TGCGCCAGCAGCTTGGAGTCTGGGGCCAACGTCCTGACTTTC. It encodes CASSLESGANVLTF.

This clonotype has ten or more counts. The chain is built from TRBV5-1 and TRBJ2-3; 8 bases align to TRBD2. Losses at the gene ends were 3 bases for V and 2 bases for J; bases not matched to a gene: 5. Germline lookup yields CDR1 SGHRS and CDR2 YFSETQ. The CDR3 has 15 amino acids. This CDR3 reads CASSWSGSPTDTQYF. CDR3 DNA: TGCGCCAGCAGCTGGAGCGGGAGTCCCACAGATACGCAGTATTTT.

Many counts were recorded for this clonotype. The CDR3 DNA reads as TGTGCCAGCACCCGAGCGGGAAAGGAGCAGTACTTC. This sequence encodes CASTRAGKEQYF. The chain joins TRBV28 to TRBJ2-7; 7 positions agree with TRBD2. Germline CDR1 is MDHEN and CDR2 is SYDVKM. The CDR3 extends over 12 amino acids. After removal of 7 bases from V and 7 bases from J, the junction contained 7 bases not matched to a gene. The full variable domain, completed using reference TRBV28 and TRBJ2-7, is DVKVTQSSRYLVKRTGEKVFLECVQDMDHENMFWYRQDPGLGLRLIYFSYDVKMKEKGDIPEGYSVSREKKERFSLILESASTNQTSMYLCASTRAGKEQYFGPGTRLTVT.

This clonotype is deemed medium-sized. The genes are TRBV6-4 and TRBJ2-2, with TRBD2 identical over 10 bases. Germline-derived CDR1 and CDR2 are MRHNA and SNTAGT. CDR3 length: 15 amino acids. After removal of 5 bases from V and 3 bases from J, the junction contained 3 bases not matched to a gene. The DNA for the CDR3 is TGTGCCAGCAGTAGGACTAGCGGAGACACCGGGGAGCTGTTTTTT. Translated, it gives CASSRTSGDTGELFF.

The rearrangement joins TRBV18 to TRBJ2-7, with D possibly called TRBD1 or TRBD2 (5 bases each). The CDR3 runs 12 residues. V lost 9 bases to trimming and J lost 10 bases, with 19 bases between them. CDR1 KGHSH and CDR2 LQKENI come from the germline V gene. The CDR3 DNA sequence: TGTGCCAGTTCCGGGGCGAGGTCGCTACAGTACTTC. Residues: CASSGARSLQYF. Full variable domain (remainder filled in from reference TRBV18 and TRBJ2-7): NAGVMQNPRHLVRRRGQEARLRCSPMKGHSHVYWYRQLPEEGLKFMVYLQKENIIDESGMPKERFSAEFPKEGPSILRIQQVVRGDSAAYFCASSGARSLQYFGPGTRLTVT.

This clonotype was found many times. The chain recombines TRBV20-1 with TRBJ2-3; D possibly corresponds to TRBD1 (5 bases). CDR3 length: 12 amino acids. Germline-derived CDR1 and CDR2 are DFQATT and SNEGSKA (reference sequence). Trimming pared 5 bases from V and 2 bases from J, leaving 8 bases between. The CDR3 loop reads CSALRDTDTQYF. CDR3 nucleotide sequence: TGCAGTGCTCTCAGGGACACAGATACGCAGTATTTT.